This TCR beta chain was recovered during a study of T cells in Graves' hyperthyroidism and ophthalmopathy. General study points: Model predictions of ophthalmopathy came a median approximately 6.2 months before onset.

Note on this clonotype: As yet, its antigen is unknown.

TCR beta CDR3 regions were amplified from RNA transcripts. HTBI primers drove first-round RT-PCR of the TCR CDR3. TCRdb independently ran MiXCR on the multiplex PCR reads; one entry per CDR3 protein. The sample carries roughly 580,000 distinct CDR3 sequences, around 42% recorded once. The sequenced sample consisted of peripheral blood or thyroid tissue (not recorded which). The clonotype originates from a woman between 18 and 29 years old with Graves' hyperthyroidism.

The CDR3 nucleotides are TGTGCCAGCAGCTTAGGGGGACTAGCTGTTGTGACCCAGTACTTC. It is translated as CASSLGGLAVVTQYF. The V and J genes are TRBV7-2 and TRBJ2-5; TRBD2 aligns across 9 bases. J gave up 7 bases and V 1 base, and 7 bases lay outside the gene matches. Germline CDR1 and CDR2: SGHTA and FQGNSA. The CDR3 runs to 15 residues.